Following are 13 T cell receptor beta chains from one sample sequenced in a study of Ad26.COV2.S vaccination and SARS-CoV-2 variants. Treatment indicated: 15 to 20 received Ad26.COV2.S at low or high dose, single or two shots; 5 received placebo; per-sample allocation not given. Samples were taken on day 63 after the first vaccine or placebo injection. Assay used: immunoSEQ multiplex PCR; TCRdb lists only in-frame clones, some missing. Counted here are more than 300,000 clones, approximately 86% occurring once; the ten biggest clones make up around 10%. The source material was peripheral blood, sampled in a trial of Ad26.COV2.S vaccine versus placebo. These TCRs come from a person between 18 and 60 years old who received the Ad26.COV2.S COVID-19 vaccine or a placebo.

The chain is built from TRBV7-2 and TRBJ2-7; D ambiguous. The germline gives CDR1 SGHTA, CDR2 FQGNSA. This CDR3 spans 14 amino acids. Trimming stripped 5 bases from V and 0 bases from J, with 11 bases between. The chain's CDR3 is CASSHPTSSYEQYF. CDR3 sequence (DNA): TGTGCCAGCAGCCACCCGACGAGCTCCTACGAGCAGTACTTC.

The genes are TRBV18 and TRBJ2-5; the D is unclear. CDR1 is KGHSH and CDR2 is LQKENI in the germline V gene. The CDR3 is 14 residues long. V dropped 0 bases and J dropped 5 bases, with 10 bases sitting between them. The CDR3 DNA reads TGTGCCAGCTCACCACCGTCTCCAAGTGAGACCCAGTACTTC. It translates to CASSPPSPSETQYF.

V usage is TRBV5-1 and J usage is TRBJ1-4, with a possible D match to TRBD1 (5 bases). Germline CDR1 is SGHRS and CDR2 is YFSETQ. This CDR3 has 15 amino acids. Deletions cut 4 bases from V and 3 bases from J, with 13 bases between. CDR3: CASSRGAASNEKLFF. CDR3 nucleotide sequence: TGCGCCAGCAGCAGAGGGGCAGCCTCTAATGAAAAACTGTTTTTT.

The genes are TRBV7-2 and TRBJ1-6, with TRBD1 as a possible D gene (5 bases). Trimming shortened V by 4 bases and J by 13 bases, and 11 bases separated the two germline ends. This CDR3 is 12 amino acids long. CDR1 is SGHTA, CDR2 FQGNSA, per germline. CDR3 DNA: TGTGCCAGCAGCTCACAGGAGTTGCCCCTCCACTTT. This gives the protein CASSSQELPLHF.

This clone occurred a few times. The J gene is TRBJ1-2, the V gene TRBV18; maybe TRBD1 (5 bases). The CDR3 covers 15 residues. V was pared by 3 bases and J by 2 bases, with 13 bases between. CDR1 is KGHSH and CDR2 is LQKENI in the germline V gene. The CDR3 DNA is TGTGCCAGCTCACCCACAGCCGGGGGAAACTATGGCTACACCTTC. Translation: CASSPTAGGNYGYTF.

The CDR3 region is CASSLPGGYGYTF. CDR3 DNA sequence: TGTGCCAGCAGCTTGCCAGGGGGCTATGGCTACACCTTC. The chain combines TRBV5-4 with TRBJ1-2, with TRBD1 matching 7 bases. The V segment lost 1 base and the J segment 4 bases; nucleotides outside the gene matches: 1. The CDR3 has 13 amino acids. The germline gives CDR1 SGHNT, CDR2 YYREEE (reference sequence).

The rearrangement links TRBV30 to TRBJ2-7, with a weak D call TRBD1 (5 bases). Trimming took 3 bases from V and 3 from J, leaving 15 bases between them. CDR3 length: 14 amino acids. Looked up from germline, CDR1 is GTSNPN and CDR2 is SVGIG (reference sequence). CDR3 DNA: TGTGCCTGGAGAGCGTTTCTAGACAGCTACGAGCAGTACTTC. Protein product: CAWRAFLDSYEQYF.

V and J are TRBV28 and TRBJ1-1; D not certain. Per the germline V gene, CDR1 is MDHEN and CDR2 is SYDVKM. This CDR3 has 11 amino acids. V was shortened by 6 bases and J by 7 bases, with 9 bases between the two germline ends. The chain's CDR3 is CASSRGLEAFF. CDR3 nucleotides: TGTGCCAGCAGCCGCGGCCTTGAAGCTTTCTTT. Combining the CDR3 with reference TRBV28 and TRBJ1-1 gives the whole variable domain DVKVTQSSRYLVKRTGEKVFLECVQDMDHENMFWYRQDPGLGLRLIYFSYDVKMKEKGDIPEGYSVSREKKERFSLILESASTNQTSMYLCASSRGLEAFFGQGTRLTVV.

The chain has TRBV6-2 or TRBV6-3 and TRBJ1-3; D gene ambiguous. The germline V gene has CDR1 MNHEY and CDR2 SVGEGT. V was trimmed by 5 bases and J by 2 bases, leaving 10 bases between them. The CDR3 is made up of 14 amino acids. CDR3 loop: CASSMTAPGNTIYF. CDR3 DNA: TGTGCCAGCAGTATGACGGCCCCTGGAAACACCATATATTTT.

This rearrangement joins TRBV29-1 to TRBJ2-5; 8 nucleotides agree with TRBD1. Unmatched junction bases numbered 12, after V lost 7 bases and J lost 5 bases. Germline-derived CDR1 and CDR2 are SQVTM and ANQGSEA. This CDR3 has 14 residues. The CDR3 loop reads CSGRQGRHGETQYF. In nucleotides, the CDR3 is TGCAGCGGACGACAGGGGCGGCACGGGGAGACCCAGTACTTC.

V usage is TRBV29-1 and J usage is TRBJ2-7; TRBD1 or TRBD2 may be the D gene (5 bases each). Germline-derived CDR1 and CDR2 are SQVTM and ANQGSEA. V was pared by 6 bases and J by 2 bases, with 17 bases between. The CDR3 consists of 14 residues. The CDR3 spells CSVWVGDTPYEQYF. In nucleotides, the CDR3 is TGCAGCGTGTGGGTGGGGGATACCCCCTACGAGCAGTACTTC.

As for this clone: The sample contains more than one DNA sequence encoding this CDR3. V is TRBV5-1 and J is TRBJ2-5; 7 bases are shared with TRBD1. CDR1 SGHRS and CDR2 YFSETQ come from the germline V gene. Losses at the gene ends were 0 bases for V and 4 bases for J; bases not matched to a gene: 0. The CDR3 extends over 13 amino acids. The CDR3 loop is CASSLAGGETQYF. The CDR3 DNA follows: TGCGCCAGCAGCTTGGCAGGGGGAGAGACCCAGTACTTC.

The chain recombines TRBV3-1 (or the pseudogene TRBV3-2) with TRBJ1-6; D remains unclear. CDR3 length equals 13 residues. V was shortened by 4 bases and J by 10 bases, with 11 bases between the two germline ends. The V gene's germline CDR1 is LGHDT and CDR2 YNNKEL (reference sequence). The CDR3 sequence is CASSPRGQSPLHF. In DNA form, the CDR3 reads TGTGCCAGCAGCCCCCGAGGTCAATCACCCCTCCACTTT.